The next 30 T cell receptor beta chains were all read from a single sample in a study of cytomegalovirus exposure and HLA in healthy donors. With 60 Vbeta and 13 Jbeta primers, the PCR was carried out. The assay was immunoSEQ multiplex PCR, and TCRdb's table has in-frame clones only and misses some. This sample yields 150,000 to 200,000 clones, of which roughly 68% are seen a single time; approximately 2% belongs to the top ten. Sequences were obtained from PBMCs. The source of these receptors is a woman aged 25 to 39 in good health and CMV-seronegative.

The rearrangement uses TRBV7-3 and TRBJ2-3; a possible D gene is TRBD1 (6 bases). The CDR3 extends over 15 amino acids. Germline lookup yields CDR1 SGHTA and CDR2 FQGTGA. V lost 5 bases and J lost 0, with 12 bases in between. The CDR3 bases are TGTGCCAGCAGCGCCCAGGGGATGAGCACAGATACGCAGTATTTT. It encodes CASSAQGMSTDTQYF. Complete variable domain (other parts from reference TRBV7-3 and TRBJ2-3): GAGVSQTPSNKVTEKGKYVELRCDPISGHTALYWYRQSLGQGPEFLIYFQGTGAADDSGLPNDRFFAVRPEGSVSTLKIQRTERGDSAVYLCASSAQGMSTDTQYFGPGTRLTVL.

This chain joins TRBV19 and TRBJ1-4; no definite D call. V lost 8 bases to trimming and J lost 8 bases, with 24 bases between them. CDR1 and CDR2 from the germline V gene are LNHDA and SQIVND (reference sequence). This CDR3 region has 16 residues. The CDR3 spells CASRPVANSPGEKLFF. The CDR3 coding sequence is TGTGCCAGTCGACCGGTGGCCAACTCACCGGGAGAAAAACTGTTTTTT.

The rearrangement uses TRBV28 and TRBJ1-5; D gene ambiguous. The CDR3 totals 12 residues. The germline V gene has CDR1 MDHEN and CDR2 SYDVKM. The V gene lost 2 bases and the J gene lost 4 bases, with 3 bases spanning the gap. The CDR3 DNA sequence: TGTGCCAGCAGTTTACCTAATCAGCCCCAGCATTTT. Its translation is CASSLPNQPQHF.

This clone was picked up a small number of times. The V gene is TRBV7-2, the J gene TRBJ2-1; D is possibly TRBD2 (6 bases). Germline V lookup: CDR1 SGHTA, CDR2 FQGNSA. The CDR3 sequence is 17 residues long. The V end was cut by 0 bases, the J end by 2 bases, with 14 bases between. CDR3 coding DNA: TGTGCCAGCAGCTTAGCTTCGGCGGGGCCCGCCTACAATGAGCAGTTCTTC. Amino acid sequence: CASSLASAGPAYNEQFF.

CDR3: CASSQDIGGQETQFF. DNA for the CDR3: TGCGCCAGCAGCCAAGATATAGGGGGACAAGAGACCCAGTTCTTC. The chain recombines TRBV4-3 with TRBJ2-1; D possibly corresponds to TRBD1 (6 bases). The germline CDR1 and CDR2 sequences are LGHNA and YSLEER. The germline V and J ends were trimmed by 0 bases and 13 bases, with 19 bases remaining between them. CDR3 length: 15 residues.

The chain recombines TRBV5-1 with TRBJ1-3; no definite D call. Germline lookup yields CDR1 SGHRS and CDR2 YFSETQ. Trimming removed 4 bases from V and 0 bases from J, with 17 bases in between. This CDR3 has 17 residues. In DNA form, the CDR3 reads TGCGCCAGCAGCCCTAACGGGGTGTCCCTCTCTGGAAACACCATATATTTT. Translated, it gives CASSPNGVSLSGNTIYF.

This chain connects TRBV27 to TRBJ1-1, with D tentatively TRBD1 (5 bases). The CDR3 sequence is 15 residues long. In germline, CDR1 is MNHEY, CDR2 SMNVEV (reference sequence). V was pared by 0 bases and J by 4 bases, with 12 bases between. The CDR3 loop is CASSLSRGTLTEAFF. CDR3 nucleotide sequence: TGTGCCAGCAGTTTATCAAGGGGAACCCTCACTGAAGCTTTCTTT.

The J gene is TRBJ1-4, the V gene TRBV5-1, with D perhaps matching TRBD1 (5 bases). In germline, CDR1 is SGHRS, CDR2 YFSETQ. The germline V and J ends were trimmed by 3 bases and 4 bases, with 10 bases remaining between them. This CDR3 has 14 residues. Here the CDR3 reads CASSSGLNNEKLFF. The CDR3 bases are TGCGCCAGCAGCTCGGGACTGAATAATGAAAAACTGTTTTTT.

Only a few counts were recorded for this clone. The chain combines TRBV19 with TRBJ1-3; D remains ambiguous. Germline CDR1 is LNHDA and CDR2 is SQIVND (reference sequence). The CDR3 contains 13 residues. V lost 3 bases and J 3 bases, leaving 6 bases between the germline ends. DNA of the CDR3: TGTGCCAGTAGTATCCGGGTTGGAAACACCATATATTTT. This sequence encodes CASSIRVGNTIYF.

The V call is TRBV2, the J call TRBJ2-2; 14 positions match TRBD2. The CDR3 runs to 19 residues. Germline V gives CDR1 SNHLY, CDR2 FYNNEI. V gave up 4 bases and J gave up 6 bases; unmatched junction bases: 13. CDR3: CASSATGTSGSISAGELFF. DNA for the CDR3: TGTGCCAGCAGTGCCACCGGGACTAGCGGGAGTATATCGGCCGGGGAGCTGTTTTTT.

The rearrangement links TRBV29-1 to TRBJ2-5, with D possibly TRBD2 on 6 matching bases. Trimming cost V 6 bases and J 2 bases, with 16 bases left between them. CDR3 length: 14 amino acids. The germline gives CDR1 SQVTM, CDR2 ANQGSEA. The CDR3 loop is CSVGGGVGQETQYF. The DNA of the CDR3 is TGCAGCGTGGGTGGCGGGGTTGGGCAAGAGACCCAGTACTTC.

The genes are TRBV18 and TRBJ2-1; 10 bases are shared with TRBD2. Per the germline V gene, CDR1 is KGHSH and CDR2 is LQKENI. The CDR3 runs to 16 residues. The junction had 8 bases not matched to a gene; V was cut back by 2 bases and J by 7 bases. CDR3 in DNA: TGTGCCAGCTCACCATCTAGCGGGAGCGTTTGGAATGAGCAGTTCTTC. Its protein product is CASSPSSGSVWNEQFF.

The rearrangement links TRBV5-1 to TRBJ2-5, with 12 bases that match TRBD2. J lost 4 bases, V lost 3 bases, and 7 bases had no gene match. The germline CDR1 and CDR2 sequences are SGHRS and YFSETQ. This CDR3 is 16 amino acids long. Here the CDR3 reads CASSWLTSGRGETQYF. For the CDR3, the DNA is TGCGCCAGCAGCTGGCTGACTAGCGGGAGAGGAGAGACCCAGTACTTC.

V is TRBV11-3 and J is TRBJ2-3; tentatively, D is TRBD1 (8 bases). This CDR3 is built from 18 residues. Germline V gene lookup returns CDR1 SGHNT and CDR2 YENEEA. V dropped 3 bases and J dropped 2 bases, with 21 bases sitting between them. The CDR3 nucleotides read TGTGCCAGCAGCTTGGGGGGGAGGACAGGGCCAAACACAGATACGCAGTATTTT. Its translation: CASSLGGRTGPNTDTQYF. The variable domain in full, with the rest retrieved from reference TRBV11-3 and TRBJ2-3, is EAGVVQSPRYKIIEKKQPVAFWCNPISGHNTLYWYLQNLGQGPELLIRYENEEAVDDSQLPKDRFSAERLKGVDSTLKIQPAELGDSAVYLCASSLGGRTGPNTDTQYFGPGTRLTVL.

About this clone: This same CDR3 is encoded by further DNA sequences in the sample. The chain couples TRBV5-6 to TRBJ1-2; D may be TRBD1 (5 bases). Germline-derived CDR1 and CDR2 are SGHDT and YYEEEE. This CDR3 is 16 amino acids long. Trimming took 7 bases from V and 3 from J, leaving 22 bases between them. The CDR3 DNA reads as TGTGCCAGCGGTCATTGGTACCCAGGGAGGTACTATGGCTACACCTTC. This translates into CASGHWYPGRYYGYTF.

The chain joins TRBV20-1 to TRBJ2-3; D is undetermined. Germline V lookup: CDR1 DFQATT, CDR2 SNEGSKA (reference sequence). The CDR3 totals 10 residues. V lost 6 bases to trimming and J lost 4 bases, with 5 bases between them. CDR3 nucleotide sequence: TGCAGTGCCTTCGCAGATACGCAGTATTTT. Translation gives CSAFADTQYF.

The chain has TRBV27 and TRBJ1-5; D ambiguous. V shed 6 bases and J shed 7 bases, with 13 bases lying between them. The CDR3 loop spans 13 amino acids. Germline CDR1 and CDR2: MNHEY and SMNVEV (reference sequence). This chain's CDR3 is CASRFGGWQPQHF. In DNA, the CDR3 is TGTGCCAGCAGGTTTGGAGGGTGGCAGCCCCAGCATTTT.

The chain employs TRBV27 and TRBJ2-2, with TRBD1 identical over 10 bases. Trimming at V came to 5 bases and at J to 4 bases, leaving 1 base not matched to a gene. Germline lookup yields CDR1 MNHEY and CDR2 SMNVEV (reference sequence). The CDR3 spans 14 residues. CDR3 amino acids: CASSRTGGTGELFF. The CDR3 DNA reads as TGTGCCAGCAGTCGGACAGGGGGCACCGGGGAGCTGTTTTTT.

This clone was seen a single time. The genes are TRBV10-1 and TRBJ2-5; 16 bases align to TRBD2. Germline loops: CDR1 WNHNN, CDR2 SYGVQD (reference sequence). This CDR3 contains 17 residues. The ends lost 6 bases at V and 2 bases at J; junction bases unmatched: 6. CDR3: CASSPGTSGGGQETQYF. The CDR3 DNA is TGCGCCAGCAGCCCAGGGACTAGCGGGGGGGGTCAAGAGACCCAGTACTTC.

This rearrangement joins TRBV9 to TRBJ2-7, with a possible D match to TRBD1 (7 bases). The CDR3 extends over 18 amino acids. Between the trimmed V and J ends, which lost 0 bases and 4 bases, there was a span of 23 bases. Germline lookup yields CDR1 SGDLS and CDR2 YYNGEE. The CDR3 sequence: CASSVDPGGKRLPYEQYF. As DNA, the CDR3 is TGTGCCAGCAGCGTAGATCCAGGGGGGAAACGACTTCCATACGAGCAGTACTTC.

This clone was seen more than once but under ten times. The rearrangement uses TRBV25-1 and TRBJ2-7, with 8 bases aligning to TRBD1. V shed 8 bases, J shed 2 bases, and the junction held 8 bases outside the gene matches. The CDR3 has 14 amino acids. Germline V lookup: CDR1 MGHDK, CDR2 SYGVNS. CDR3 residues: CASVSGQGTYEQYF. CDR3 nucleotide sequence: TGTGCCAGCGTCAGCGGACAGGGTACCTACGAGCAGTACTTC.

The V and J genes are TRBV7-2 and TRBJ2-7, with 11 bases aligning to TRBD1. The CDR3 has 15 residues. CDR1 and CDR2 from the germline V gene are SGHTA and FQGNSA. Trimming cost V 5 bases and J 3 bases; bases outside gene matches: 6. The CDR3 spells CASSRTGGADYEQYF. The CDR3 DNA is TGTGCCAGCAGCCGGACAGGGGGCGCGGACTACGAGCAGTACTTC.

The chain recombines TRBV19 with TRBJ1-6; D perhaps matches TRBD1 (6 bases). V was pared by 6 bases and J by 0 bases, with 12 bases between. Germline lookup yields CDR1 LNHDA and CDR2 SQIVND (reference sequence). The CDR3 runs 16 residues. The CDR3 loop reads CASSLQGSSYNSPLHF. The DNA for the CDR3 is TGTGCCAGTAGCCTACAGGGTAGCTCCTATAATTCACCCCTCCACTTT.

This rearrangement joins TRBV4-1 to TRBJ2-3; tentative D call: TRBD2 (6 bases). There are 17 residues in the CDR3. Deletions cut 1 base from V and 4 bases from J, with 18 bases between. Germline CDR1 reads MGHRA; CDR2 reads YSYEKL. The CDR3: CASSQGSGASVADTQYF. CDR3 sequence (DNA): TGCGCCAGCAGCCAAGGTTCAGGAGCTAGCGTTGCAGATACGCAGTATTTT.

This chain links TRBV2 with TRBJ1-1; possibly TRBD1 for D (6 bases). This CDR3 has 15 amino acids. Trimming left V 0 bases short and J 5 bases short, with 13 bases between. Per germline, CDR1 SNHLY and CDR2 FYNNEI. The chain's CDR3 is CASSEAGGALTEAFF. The CDR3 DNA reads as TGTGCCAGCAGTGAAGCGGGGGGGGCATTAACTGAAGCTTTCTTT.

The gene calls are TRBV28 and TRBJ1-1, with no clear D. The CDR3 is 13 residues long. CDR1 and CDR2 (germline): MDHEN, SYDVKM. Trimming stripped 7 bases from V and 6 bases from J, with 15 bases between. CDR3 protein: CASNDRTAPEAFF. CDR3 nucleotide sequence: TGTGCCAGCAACGACCGGACTGCCCCTGAAGCTTTCTTT.

The CDR3 bases are TGTGCCAGCAGTGTTTCTCCAGGTCAGCCCACCGGGGAGCTGTTTTTT. As protein: CASSVSPGQPTGELFF. This chain links TRBV6-1 with TRBJ2-2; unclear D gene. CDR3 length equals 16 residues. V shed 4 bases and J shed 4 bases, with 16 bases lying between them. Germline CDR1 reads MNHNS; CDR2 reads SASEGT.

The chain links TRBV7-9 to TRBJ2-7; 7 bases line up with TRBD2. There are 12 residues in the CDR3. Looked up from germline, CDR1 is SEHNR and CDR2 is FQNEAQ (reference sequence). V dropped 6 bases and J dropped 4; count of bases not matched to a gene: 3. As DNA, the CDR3 is TGTGCCAGCAGTCCCGGGAGGTACGAGCAGTACTTC. This sequence encodes CASSPGRYEQYF.

This clone has just one count. The chain employs TRBV5-1 and TRBJ1-2; D remains ambiguous. There are 13 residues in the CDR3. Trimming took off 1 base at V and 3 bases at J, with 7 bases between the two ends. Germline V CDR1 and CDR2: SGHRS, YFSETQ. CDR3 protein: CASSLNSYYGYTF. As DNA, the CDR3 is TGCGCCAGCAGCTTGAACAGCTACTATGGCTACACCTTC. The whole variable domain, filled in from reference TRBV5-1 and TRBJ1-2, reads KAGVTQTPRYLIKTRGQQVTLSCSPISGHRSVSWYQQTPGQGLQFLFEYFSETQRNKGNFPGRFSGRQFSNSRSEMNVSTLELGDSALYLCASSLNSYYGYTFGSGTRLTVV.

This clone was seen more than once but under ten times. This chain connects TRBV11-2 to TRBJ2-7; 7 nucleotides line up with TRBD1. The CDR3 has 17 amino acids. CDR1 and CDR2 (germline): SGHAT, FQNNGV. V was clipped by 0 bases and J by 0 bases; unmatched bases: 8. In DNA, the CDR3 is TGTGCCAGCAGCTTAGACCTAAGAGGGACAGTCTCCTACGAGCAGTACTTC. It specifies CASSLDLRGTVSYEQYF.